This entry describes one TCR beta chain. Produced via immunoSEQ multiplex PCR; TCRdb's table is partial and in-frame only. This table holds 150,000 or so clones, roughly 90% found once. The CDR3 loop spans 15 amino acids. Germline CDR1 reads KGHSH; CDR2 reads LQKENI. Trimming shortened V by 2 bases and J by 5 bases, and 15 bases separated the two germline ends. The sample originates from a study of T cell responses to AZD1222 COVID-19 vaccine. This receptor was identified in an adult in good health. Sequences were derived from peripheral blood, sampled on day 0 of AZD1222 vaccination. The chain links TRBV18 to TRBJ1-1, with D perhaps TRBD1 (5 bases). This CDR3 is CASSPTGPGGTEAFF. CDR3 DNA: TGTGCCAGCTCACCAACCGGCCCCGGGGGGACTGAAGCTTTCTTT.